This T cell receptor beta chain is from a study of beta chain features in type 1 diabetes (dated by TCRdb to between 2017 and 2018). Study-wide context: Patients and healthy donors did not differ in mean age, gender distribution, total cell number or subset yield. Across all samples, almost 110 million sorted cells were examined, and cell number per subset correlated strongly with RNA yield. In the study, recently diagnosed type 1 diabetes patients and matched healthy donors were compared on the TCRB repertoires of their sorted circulating CD4+ T cell subsets. Regulatory and stem cell-like memory subsets were obtained from only 8 patients and roughly 8 healthy donors, while naive and central memory subsets were obtained from all 28 donors.

With respect to this clone: The clone's antigen remains unknown. Base quality data are lacking; no much larger clone is found one base away.

Each donor gave one peripheral blood draw, averaging approximately 0.12 L, which was collected into heparinised tubes. A BD FACSAria II and a panel including CD45RO, CCR7, CD25, CD127, CD95 and CD27 were used to sort naive, central memory, regulatory and stem cell-like memory CD4+ T cells. Every sorted population had a purity above 95%. PBMCs were separated immediately by Lymphoprep density gradient centrifugation and were stained directly, without being cultured. Samples were stained and sorted in pairs, with one healthy donor and one patient per experiment, so that batch effects were minimized. All of the isolated RNA was reverse transcribed with the High Capacity cDNA Reverse Transcription Kit, so expressed TCRB transcripts were sequenced. Deep immunoSEQ sequencing was performed on naive, central memory and regulatory T cell samples, with an average of around 3.5 million total reads per sample. Sorted cells were lysed in RLT buffer, and RNA was extracted using DNase-treated RNeasy Micro or Mini kits according to cell number. Each cell subset was processed separately to prevent cross-contamination, with patient and healthy donor samples processed together. Using the immunoSEQ multiplex PCR, TCRB sequences were amplified from cDNA into 87-bp fragments spanning the CDR3 region. Sequencing of the amplicons was done on the Illumina HiSeq platform. Turning to the authors' computational methods: Synthetic template baselines were used to correct PCR bias computationally, reads within Hamming distance 2 were collapsed, and singletons that could not be merged were discarded. Reads were aligned against IMGT so that V, D and J genes, CDR3 length and insertions or deletions at six rearrangement sites could be assigned. Within each subset, clonotype counts were normalized to the number of sorted cells before true diversity and Gini coefficients were calculated with the tcR R package. The overlap coefficient, calculated on TCRB nucleotide sequences, was used to quantify repertoire sharing. Out-of-frame TCRB sequences from naive cells were analyzed to stand in for the pre-selection repertoire. The clones in this table, taken by TCRdb from immuneACCESS, are in-frame only. Not every clone is retained; where verified, under half of the shortfall comes from an unresolved V gene, and the cause of the rest is unknown. V and J calls and clone size come straight from that table; D and trimming were deduced from the DNA. The sample includes hundreds of thousands of clones, with roughly a sixth observed a single time. The ten most abundant clones make up about 0.087% of the sample.

Here is what the overall study found, with its caveats: Naive, central memory and regulatory TCRB repertoires appeared to be more alike among patients than among healthy donors. Fewer insertions and more nucleotide deletions at VDJ recombination sites were observed in patients with type 1 diabetes, implying thymic rearrangement abnormalities. A moderate but significant shortening of TCRB CDR3 length was observed in type 1 diabetes patients in all four CD4+ subsets. Because cDNA was sequenced instead of genomic DNA, highly expressing activated cells could be over-represented, though the groups showed no difference in activation or CD3 levels. Because small numbers of individuals were included in the HLA sub-analyses, any influence of HLA type on TCRB rearrangement was left unresolved. PCR might favor shorter templates, but patient and control samples were amplified and corrected together, so any skew would affect both groups equally.

For this chain, trimming is 3 bases at the V end and 6 bases at the J end, and the number of junction bases without a gene match is 9. Taken from cysteine to phenylalanine, the CDR3 has 16 residues. Just the 48-base CDR3 DNA is kept, in frame starting at base 1. The germline V gene (reference sequence) sets CDR1 to LNHDA and CDR2 to SQIVND. Recombination linked TRBV19 to TRBJ1-5, and 9 junction bases match TRBD1. The sequenced sample consisted of naive CD4+ T cells from blood. The cell subset or site label of this sample denotes: true naive CD4+ T cells. This receptor was obtained from a young man in good health. The base sequence is TGTGCCAGTAGTATCTCGGGGACAGGGATATTTCAGCCCCAGCATTTT. Its coded protein is CASSISGTGIFQPQHF.